This is a list of T cell receptor beta chains from one sample in a study of blood T cell repertoires in COVID-19. The table came from immunoSEQ multiplex PCR; TCRdb's copy has only in-frame clones and leaves some out. The table has roughly 400,000 clones, 80% to 90% seen once. Sequences were obtained from PBMCs or T cells enriched from blood (not recorded which). These receptor sequences come from a woman aged 45 to 65 who had recovered from COVID-19. Each CDR3 is given with its conserved first and last residue.

V: TRBV19
J: TRBJ1-5
CDR3: CASSISRGNSNQPQHF

V: TRBV7-9
J: TRBJ2-1
CDR3: CASRTQENNEQFF

V: TRBV19
J: TRBJ1-2
CDR3: CASSKEAGGNYGYTF

V: TRBV5-1
J: TRBJ2-1
CDR3: CAFQTPGQGIYEQFF

V: TRBV3-1/TRBV3-2
J: TRBJ2-1
CDR3: CASSGLAGNEQFF

V: TRBV7-6
J: TRBJ1-1
CDR3: CASSLGTGGAGTEAFF

V: TRBV19
J: TRBJ1-2
CDR3: CASSGVDNYGYTF

V: TRBV7-9
J: TRBJ2-7
CDR3: CASSLPGQGAYEQYF

V: TRBV28
J: TRBJ1-5
CDR3: CASSRQAYSNQPQHF

V: TRBV12-3/TRBV12-4
J: TRBJ2-7
CDR3: CASSAQGYEQYF

V: TRBV5-1
J: TRBJ2-7
CDR3: CASRTSGSWEQYF

V: TRBV30
J: TRBJ2-1
CDR3: CAWGRVTEEQFF

V: TRBV27
J: TRBJ1-3
CDR3: CASSLFGDTASGNTIYF

V: TRBV5-8
J: TRBJ1-2
CDR3: CASSSARNYGYTF

V: TRBV7-9
J: TRBJ2-1
CDR3: CASSLGQGSYNEQFF

V: TRBV6-1
J: TRBJ1-1
CDR3: CASSERAGVTEAFF

V: TRBV9
J: TRBJ1-1
CDR3: CASSAYRQSRMNTEAFF

V: TRBV7-2
J: TRBJ2-1
CDR3: CASSFGPSYNEQFF

V: TRBV7-2
J: TRBJ2-6
CDR3: CASSLVLGGANVLTF

V: TRBV2
J: TRBJ1-2
CDR3: CASSSPLVAGRRDYGYTF

V: TRBV9
J: TRBJ1-1
CDR3: CASSVEGMNTEAFF

V: TRBV6-2/TRBV6-3
J: TRBJ2-2
CDR3: CASSYGQTGELFF

V: TRBV6-6
J: TRBJ1-6
CDR3: CASSYFKTGFGSPLHF

V: TRBV18
J: TRBJ2-5
CDR3: CASSPRDREAQYF

V: TRBV28
J: TRBJ1-4
CDR3: CASSSTATNEKLFF

V: TRBV30
J: TRBJ2-2
CDR3: CAWRSKQGYGELFF

V: TRBV6-5
J: TRBJ1-2
CDR3: CASGTGGYTF

V: TRBV9
J: TRBJ2-3
CDR3: CASSWAGSTDTQYF

V: TRBV5-6
J: TRBJ2-4
CDR3: CASSLGAGGGPRNIQYF

V: TRBV28
J: TRBJ1-5
CDR3: CASSGTGFNQPQHF

V: TRBV2
J: TRBJ1-5
CDR3: CASRGRQGGQPQHF

V: TRBV11-2
J: TRBJ2-7
CDR3: CASSLVGSGGFYEQYF

V: TRBV6-5
J: TRBJ1-1
CDR3: CASTQGYTEAFF

V: TRBV5-1
J: TRBJ1-4
CDR3: CASSPGHTISTNEKLFF

V: TRBV11-2
J: TRBJ1-1
CDR3: CASSAQQGPRGVAFF

V: TRBV11-2
J: TRBJ1-2
CDR3: CASSAEVTGSGYTF

V: TRBV4-3
J: TRBJ1-1
CDR3: CASSPTYDRNTEAFF

V: TRBV7-8
J: TRBJ2-7
CDR3: CASSFNRGLYEQYF

V: TRBV5-5
J: TRBJ1-2
CDR3: CASSLDRGAGLGYGYTF

V: TRBV3-1/TRBV3-2
J: TRBJ2-7
CDR3: CASSQLTGEQYF

V: TRBV14
J: TRBJ2-7
CDR3: CASSQEASGARYEQYF

V: TRBV5-1
J: TRBJ1-6
CDR3: CASSPGTDILPLHF

V: TRBV9
J: TRBJ2-5
CDR3: CASSVTSGSIETQYF

V: TRBV29-1
J: TRBJ2-7
CDR3: CSVEGQGFYEQYF

V: TRBV12-3/TRBV12-4
J: TRBJ1-2
CDR3: CASSRDKNYGYTF

V: TRBV19
J: TRBJ1-3
CDR3: CASSSPSTASGNTIYF

V: TRBV12-3/TRBV12-4
J: TRBJ1-1
CDR3: CASIDSTGTEAFF

V: TRBV28
J: TRBJ1-5
CDR3: CASIQGAGQPQHF

V: TRBV9
J: TRBJ1-3
CDR3: CASSEDGQAGNTIYF

V: TRBV4-3
J: TRBJ1-3
CDR3: CASSQDFGGVGNTIYF

V: TRBV9
J: TRBJ1-1
CDR3: CASSVGGEAEAFF

V: TRBV9
J: TRBJ1-2
CDR3: CASSVDRGNLWYGYTF